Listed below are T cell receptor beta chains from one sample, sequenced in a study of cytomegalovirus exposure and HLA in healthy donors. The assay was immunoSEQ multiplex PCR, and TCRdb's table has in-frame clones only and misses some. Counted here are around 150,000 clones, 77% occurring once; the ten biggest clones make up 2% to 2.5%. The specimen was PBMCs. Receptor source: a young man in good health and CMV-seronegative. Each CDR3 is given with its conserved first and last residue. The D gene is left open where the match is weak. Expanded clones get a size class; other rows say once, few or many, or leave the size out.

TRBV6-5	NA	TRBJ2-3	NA	CASSYDVGWSTQYF	TGTGCCAGCAGTTACGACGTCGGGTGGAGTACGCAGTATTTT
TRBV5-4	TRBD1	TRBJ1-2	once	CASSLLATGVSYGYTF	TGTGCCAGCAGCTTGCTTGCGACAGGGGTGAGCTATGGCTACACCTTC
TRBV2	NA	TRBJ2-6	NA	CASSEVAGASGANVLTF	TGTGCCAGCAGTGAAGTGGCGGGGGCTTCTGGGGCCAACGTCCTGACTTTC
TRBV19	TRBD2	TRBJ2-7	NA	CASSGLADSVAYEQYF	TGTGCCAGTAGTGGCCTAGCGGATTCAGTGGCCTACGAGCAGTACTTC
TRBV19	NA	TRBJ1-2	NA	CASSHPGSVLSYTF	TGTGCCAGTAGTCACCCAGGGTCTGTGTTGAGCTACACCTTC
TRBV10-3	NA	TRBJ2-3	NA	CAISDTSTDTQYF	TGTGCCATCTCGGACACAAGCACAGATACGCAGTATTTT
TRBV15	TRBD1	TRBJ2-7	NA	CATSSGTALAYEQYF	TGTGCCACCAGCAGCGGGACAGCGTTAGCCTACGAGCAGTACTTC
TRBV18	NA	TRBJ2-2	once	CASSPGTDGELFF	TGTGCCAGCTCACCGGGGACTGACGGGGAGCTGTTTTTT
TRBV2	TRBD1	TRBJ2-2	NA	CASNGQGQGELFF	TGTGCCAGCAATGGACAGGGGCAAGGGGAGCTGTTTTTT
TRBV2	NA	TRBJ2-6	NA	CASSFADSSGANVLTF	TGTGCCAGCAGTTTCGCGGACAGTTCTGGGGCCAACGTCCTGACTTTC
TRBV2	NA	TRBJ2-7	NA	CASRADGYEQYF	TGTGCCAGCAGAGCGGACGGCTACGAGCAGTACTTC
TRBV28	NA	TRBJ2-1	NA	CASSKGGAGSNEQFF	TGTGCCAGCAGTAAGGGGGGAGCGGGATCGAATGAGCAGTTCTTC
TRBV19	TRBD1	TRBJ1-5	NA	CASSSTGDSNQPQHF	TGTGCCAGTAGTTCAACAGGGGATAGCAATCAGCCCCAGCATTTT
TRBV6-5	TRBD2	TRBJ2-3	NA	CASSYGTSGRMDTQYF	TGTGCCAGCAGTTACGGGACTAGCGGGAGGATGGATACGCAGTATTTT
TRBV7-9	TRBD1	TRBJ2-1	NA	CASSLGGTDSYNEQFF	TGTGCCAGCAGCTTAGGTGGGACAGACTCCTACAATGAGCAGTTCTTC
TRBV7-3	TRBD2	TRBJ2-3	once	CASSLLAGGTTDTQYF	TGTGCCAGCAGCTTACTAGCGGGAGGGACCACAGATACGCAGTATTTT
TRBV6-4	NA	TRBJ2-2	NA	CASSPREETGELFF	TGTGCCAGCAGTCCGAGAGAGGAAACCGGGGAGCTGTTTTTT
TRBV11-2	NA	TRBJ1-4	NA	CASSLMRSLTNEKLFF	TGTGCCAGCAGCCTAATGAGATCGCTAACTAATGAAAAACTGTTTTTT
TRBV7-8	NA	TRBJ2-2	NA	CASSLGRSAGELFF	TGTGCCAGCAGCTTGGGCAGGTCGGCCGGGGAGCTGTTTTTT
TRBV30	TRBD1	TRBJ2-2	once	CAWSRTGASTGELFF	TGTGCCTGGAGCCGAACAGGGGCGAGCACCGGGGAGCTGTTTTTT
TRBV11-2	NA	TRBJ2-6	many	CASSFLGGANVLTF	TGTGCCAGCAGCTTCCTCGGGGGGGCCAACGTCCTGACTTTC
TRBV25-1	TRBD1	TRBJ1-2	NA	CASSELREREGAFGYTF	TGTGCCAGCAGTGAATTACGAGAACGGGAGGGGGCCTTTGGCTACACCTTC
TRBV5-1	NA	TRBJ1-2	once	CASSLAGANYGYTF	TGCGCCAGCAGCTTGGCCGGGGCTAACTATGGCTACACCTTC
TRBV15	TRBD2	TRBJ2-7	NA	CATREGPGFRGGEQYF	TGTGCCACCAGAGAGGGACCAGGGTTTCGGGGGGGCGAGCAGTACTTC
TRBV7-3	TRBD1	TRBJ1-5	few	CASSYDRGRDSNQPQHF	TGTGCCAGCAGCTACGACAGGGGGCGGGATAGCAATCAGCCCCAGCATTTT
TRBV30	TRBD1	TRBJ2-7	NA	CAWSVTGDPYEQYF	TGTGCCTGGAGTGTTACAGGGGATCCATACGAGCAGTACTTC
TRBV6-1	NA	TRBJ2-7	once	CASRRGGNYEQYF	TGTGCCAGCAGGCGAGGCGGGAATTACGAGCAGTACTTC
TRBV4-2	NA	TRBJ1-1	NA	CASSQDEGVGTEAFF	TGTGCCAGCAGCCAAGATGAGGGGGTGGGCACTGAAGCTTTCTTT
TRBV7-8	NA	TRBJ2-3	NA	CASSLGTGPSTDTQYF	TGTGCCAGCAGCTTAGGCACAGGACCTAGCACAGATACGCAGTATTTT
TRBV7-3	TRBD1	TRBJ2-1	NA	CASSAGQGPWNEQFF	TGTGCCAGCAGCGCGGGACAGGGGCCTTGGAATGAGCAGTTCTTC
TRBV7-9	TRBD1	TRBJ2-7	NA	CASSQRGTGGFEQYF	TGTGCCAGCAGCCAGAGGGGGACAGGGGGGTTCGAGCAGTACTTC
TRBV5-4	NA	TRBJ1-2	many	CASRLEGGTYGYTF	TGTGCCAGCAGATTGGAGGGGGGGACCTATGGCTACACCTTC
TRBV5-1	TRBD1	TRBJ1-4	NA	CASSLGDRTGGEKLFF	TGCGCCAGCAGCTTGGGGGACAGGACCGGGGGTGAAAAACTGTTTTTT
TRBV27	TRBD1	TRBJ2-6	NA	CASSLDRPLSPSGANVLTF	TGTGCCAGCAGTTTGGACAGGCCGCTATCACCCTCTGGGGCCAACGTCCTGACTTTC
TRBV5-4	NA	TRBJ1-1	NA	CASSARDGGFPEAFF	TGTGCCAGCAGCGCGCGTGACGGAGGATTCCCTGAAGCTTTCTTT
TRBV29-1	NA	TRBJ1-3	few	CSVKQGENTIYF	TGCAGCGTGAAACAGGGTGAAAACACCATATATTTT
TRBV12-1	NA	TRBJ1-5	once	CAYEGDDNQPQHF	TGTGCCTACGAGGGGGATGACAATCAGCCCCAGCATTTT
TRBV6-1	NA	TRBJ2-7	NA	CASSEWRVNEQYF	TGTGCCAGCAGTGAATGGCGGGTTAACGAGCAGTACTTC
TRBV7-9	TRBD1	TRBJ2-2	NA	CASSLPQGAANTGELFF	TGTGCCAGCAGCTTACCCCAGGGGGCCGCGAACACCGGGGAGCTGTTTTTT
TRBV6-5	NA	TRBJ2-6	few	CASSYFSSGANVLTF	TGTGCCAGCAGTTACTTTAGCTCTGGGGCCAACGTCCTGACTTTC
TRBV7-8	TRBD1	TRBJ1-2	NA	CASSLEDRGYGYTF	TGTGCCAGCAGCTTAGAGGACAGGGGATATGGCTACACCTTC
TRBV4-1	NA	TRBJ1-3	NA	CASSQGPGSVGNTIYF	TGCGCCAGCAGCCAAGGCCCGGGGAGCGTCGGAAACACCATATATTTT
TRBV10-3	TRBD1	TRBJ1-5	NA	CAISGTGDPGHQPQHF	TGTGCCATTTCCGGGACAGGGGACCCCGGCCATCAGCCCCAGCATTTT
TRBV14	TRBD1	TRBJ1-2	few	CASSQDVQGARGYTF	TGTGCCAGCAGCCAAGATGTCCAGGGGGCCCGAGGCTACACCTTC
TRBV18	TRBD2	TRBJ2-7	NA	CASSPGLAESYEQYF	TGTGCCAGCTCCCCCGGACTAGCGGAGTCCTACGAGCAGTACTTC
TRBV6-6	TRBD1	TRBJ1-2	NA	CASTLGGTGFGYTF	TGTGCCAGCACCCTGGGCGGGACAGGGTTTGGCTACACCTTC
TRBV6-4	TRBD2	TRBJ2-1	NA	CASVMREPLPFEQFF	TGTGCCAGCGTTATGCGGGAGCCCCTGCCTTTTGAGCAGTTCTTC
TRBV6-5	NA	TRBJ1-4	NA	CASSPPGGEKLFF	TGTGCCAGCAGTCCCCCGGGGGGTGAAAAACTGTTTTTT
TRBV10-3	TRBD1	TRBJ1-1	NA	CAISDRGDTEAFF	TGTGCCATCAGTGACAGGGGGGACACTGAAGCTTTCTTT
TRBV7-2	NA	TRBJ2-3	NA	CASSLDPPTRLADTQYF	TGTGCCAGCAGCTTAGATCCCCCGACTAGACTCGCAGATACGCAGTATTTT